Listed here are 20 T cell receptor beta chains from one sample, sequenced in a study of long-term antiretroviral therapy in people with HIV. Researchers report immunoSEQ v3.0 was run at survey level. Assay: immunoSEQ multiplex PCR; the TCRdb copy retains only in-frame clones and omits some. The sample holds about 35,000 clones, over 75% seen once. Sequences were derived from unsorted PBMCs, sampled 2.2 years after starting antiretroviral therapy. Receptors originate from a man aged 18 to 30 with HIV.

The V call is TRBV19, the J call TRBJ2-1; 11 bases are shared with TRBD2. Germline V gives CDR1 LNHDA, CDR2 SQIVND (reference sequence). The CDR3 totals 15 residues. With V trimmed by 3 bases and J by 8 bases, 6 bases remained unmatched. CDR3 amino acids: CASSMSLAGVYEQFF. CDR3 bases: TGTGCCAGTAGTATGTCACTAGCGGGAGTGTATGAGCAGTTCTTC.

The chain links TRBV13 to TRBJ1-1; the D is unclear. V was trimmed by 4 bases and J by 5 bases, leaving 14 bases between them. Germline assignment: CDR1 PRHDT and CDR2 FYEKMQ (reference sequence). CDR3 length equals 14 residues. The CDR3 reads CASSSSDGGTEAFF. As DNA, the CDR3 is TGTGCCAGCAGCTCCAGTGATGGAGGGACTGAAGCTTTCTTT.

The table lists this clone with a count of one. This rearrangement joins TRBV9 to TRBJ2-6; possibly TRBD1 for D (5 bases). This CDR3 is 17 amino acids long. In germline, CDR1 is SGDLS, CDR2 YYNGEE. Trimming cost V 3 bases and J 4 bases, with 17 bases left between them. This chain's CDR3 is CASSATGYISGANVLTF. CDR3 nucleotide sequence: TGTGCCAGCAGCGCCACAGGTTACATCTCCGGGGCCAACGTCCTGACTTTC.

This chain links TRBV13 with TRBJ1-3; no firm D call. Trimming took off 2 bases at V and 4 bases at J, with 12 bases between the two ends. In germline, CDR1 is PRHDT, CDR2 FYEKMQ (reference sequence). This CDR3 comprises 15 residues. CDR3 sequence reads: CASSLYANGGNTIYF. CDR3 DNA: TGTGCCAGCAGCTTATATGCAAACGGGGGAAACACCATATATTTT. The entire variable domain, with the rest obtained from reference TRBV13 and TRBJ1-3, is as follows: AAGVIQSPRHLIKEKRETATLKCYPIPRHDTVYWYQQGPGQDPQFLISFYEKMQSDKGSIPDRFSAQQFSDYHSELNMSSLELGDSALYFCASSLYANGGNTIYFGEGSWLTVV.

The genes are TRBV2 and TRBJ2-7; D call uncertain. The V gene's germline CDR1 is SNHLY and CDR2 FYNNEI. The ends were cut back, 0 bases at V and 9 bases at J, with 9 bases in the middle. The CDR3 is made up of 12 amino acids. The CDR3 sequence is CASSEARHLQYF. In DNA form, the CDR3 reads TGTGCCAGCAGTGAAGCCCGACACCTGCAGTACTTC.

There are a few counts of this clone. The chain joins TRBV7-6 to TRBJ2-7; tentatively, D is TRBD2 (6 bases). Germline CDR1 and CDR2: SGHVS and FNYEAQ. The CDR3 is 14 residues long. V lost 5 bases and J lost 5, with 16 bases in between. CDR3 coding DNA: TGTGCCAGCAGCCGTCCAGCGGGTGGCCACGAGCAGTACTTC. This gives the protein CASSRPAGGHEQYF.

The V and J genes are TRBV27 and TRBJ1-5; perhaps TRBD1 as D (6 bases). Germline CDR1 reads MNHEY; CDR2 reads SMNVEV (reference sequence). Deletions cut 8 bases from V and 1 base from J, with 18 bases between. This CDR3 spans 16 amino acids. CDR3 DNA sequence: TGTGCCAGCGGGGGCCCCCCCGGGGGCAGCAATCAGCCCCAGCATTTT. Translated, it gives CASGGPPGGSNQPQHF.

The CDR3, as DNA: TGTGCCAGCAGCCCACGAAGTATGCTAGCGGGAGTCGGAACCGGGGAGCTGTTTTTT. Its protein product is CASSPRSMLAGVGTGELFF. This rearrangement joins TRBV4-2 to TRBJ2-2; TRBD2 agrees at 10 bases. V gave up 4 bases and J gave up 5 bases; unmatched junction bases: 16. The CDR3 is 19 amino acids. The germline V gene encodes CDR1 LGHNA and CDR2 YNFKEQ.

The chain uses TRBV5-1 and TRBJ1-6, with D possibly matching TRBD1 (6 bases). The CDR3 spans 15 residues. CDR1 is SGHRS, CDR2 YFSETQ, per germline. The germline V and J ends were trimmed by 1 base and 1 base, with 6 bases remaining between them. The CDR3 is CASSLQGSYNSPLHF. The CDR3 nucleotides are TGCGCCAGCAGCTTGCAGGGGTCCTATAATTCACCCCTCCACTTT. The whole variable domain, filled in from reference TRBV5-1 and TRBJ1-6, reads KAGVTQTPRYLIKTRGQQVTLSCSPISGHRSVSWYQQTPGQGLQFLFEYFSETQRNKGNFPGRFSGRQFSNSRSEMNVSTLELGDSALYLCASSLQGSYNSPLHFGNGTRLTVT.

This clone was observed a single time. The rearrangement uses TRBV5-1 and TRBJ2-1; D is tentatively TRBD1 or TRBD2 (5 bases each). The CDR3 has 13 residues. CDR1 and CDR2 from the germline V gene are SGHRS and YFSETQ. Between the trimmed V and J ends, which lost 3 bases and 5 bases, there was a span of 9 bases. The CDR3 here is CASSWDGNNEQFF. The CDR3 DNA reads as TGCGCCAGCAGCTGGGACGGTAACAATGAGCAGTTCTTC.

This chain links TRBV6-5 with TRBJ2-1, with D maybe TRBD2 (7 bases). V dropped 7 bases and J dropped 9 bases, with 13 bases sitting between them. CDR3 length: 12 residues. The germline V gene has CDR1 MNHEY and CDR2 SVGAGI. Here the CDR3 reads CASNGGGGEQFF. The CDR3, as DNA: TGTGCCAGCAACGGAGGGGGGGGTGAGCAGTTCTTC.

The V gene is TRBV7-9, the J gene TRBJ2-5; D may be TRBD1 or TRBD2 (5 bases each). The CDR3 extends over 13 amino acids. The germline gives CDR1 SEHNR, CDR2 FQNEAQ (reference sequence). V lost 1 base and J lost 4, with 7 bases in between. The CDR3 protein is CASSLVGGETQYF. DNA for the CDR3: TGTGCCAGCAGCTTAGTTGGGGGAGAGACCCAGTACTTC.

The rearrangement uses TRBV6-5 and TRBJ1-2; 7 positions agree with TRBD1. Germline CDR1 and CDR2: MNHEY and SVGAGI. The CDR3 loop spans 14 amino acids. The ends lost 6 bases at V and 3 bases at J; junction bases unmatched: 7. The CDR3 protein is CASRRGGSDYGYTF. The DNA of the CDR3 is TGTGCCAGCAGACGAGGGGGCAGCGACTATGGCTACACCTTC.

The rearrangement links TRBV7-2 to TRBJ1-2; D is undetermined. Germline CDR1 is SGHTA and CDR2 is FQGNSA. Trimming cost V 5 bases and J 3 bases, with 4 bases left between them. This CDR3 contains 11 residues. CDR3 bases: TGTGCCAGCAGCCCATACTATGGCTACACCTTC. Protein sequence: CASSPYYGYTF.

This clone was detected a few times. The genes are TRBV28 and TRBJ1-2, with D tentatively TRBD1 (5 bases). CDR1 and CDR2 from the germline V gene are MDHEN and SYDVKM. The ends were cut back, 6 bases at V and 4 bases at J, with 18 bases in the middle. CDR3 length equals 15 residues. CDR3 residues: CASSPRTGGIYGYTF. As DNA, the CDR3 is TGTGCCAGCAGCCCCCGAACCGGGGGGATCTATGGCTACACCTTC.

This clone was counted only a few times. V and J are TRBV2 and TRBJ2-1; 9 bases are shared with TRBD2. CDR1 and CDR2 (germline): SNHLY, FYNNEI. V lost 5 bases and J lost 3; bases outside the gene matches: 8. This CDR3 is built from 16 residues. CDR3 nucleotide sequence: TGTGCCAGCAGTTACCCGACTAGCGGTTACTACAATGAGCAGTTCTTC. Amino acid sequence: CASSYPTSGYYNEQFF.

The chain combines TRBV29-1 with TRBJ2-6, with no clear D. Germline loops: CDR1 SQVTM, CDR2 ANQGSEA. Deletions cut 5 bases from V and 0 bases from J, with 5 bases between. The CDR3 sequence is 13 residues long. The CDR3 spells CSVIGSGANVLTF. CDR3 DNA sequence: TGCAGCGTTATCGGCTCTGGGGCCAACGTCCTGACTTTC.

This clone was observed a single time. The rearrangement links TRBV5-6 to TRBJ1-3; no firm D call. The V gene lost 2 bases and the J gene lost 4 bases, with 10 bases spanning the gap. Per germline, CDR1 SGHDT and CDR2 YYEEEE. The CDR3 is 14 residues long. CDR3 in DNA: TGTGCCAGCAGCTTCGAAGGTTACGGAAACACCATATATTTT. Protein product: CASSFEGYGNTIYF.

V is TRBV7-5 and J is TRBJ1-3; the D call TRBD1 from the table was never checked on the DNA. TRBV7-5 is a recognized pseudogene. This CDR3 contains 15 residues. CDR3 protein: CARNLDTLSGNTIYF. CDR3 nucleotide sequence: TGTGCCAGAAACCTGGACACCCTCTCTGGAAACACCATATATTTT.

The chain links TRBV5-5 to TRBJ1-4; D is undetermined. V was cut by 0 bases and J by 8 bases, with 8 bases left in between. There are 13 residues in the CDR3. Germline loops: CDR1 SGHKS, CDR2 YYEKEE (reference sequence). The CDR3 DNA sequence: TGTGCCAGCAGCTTGGCCGATAGCGAAAAACTGTTTTTT. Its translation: CASSLADSEKLFF.